This entry features one T cell receptor (beta chain) sequence. This CDR3 has 12 amino acids. Germline V lookup: CDR1 SGHNT, CDR2 YYREEE (reference sequence). The V gene lost 8 bases and the J gene lost 4 bases, with 12 bases spanning the gap. In the original workflow: The assay estimated nucleated cells by amplifying reference gene primers. Sequenced by immunoSEQ multiplex PCR; TCRdb stores in-frame clones only, minus some. V and J calls and clone size are given by that table; D and trimming were obtained from the DNA. The sample lists some 240,000 clones; 65% to 85% were seen once. This sample stems from a study of blood T cell repertoires in COVID-19. Looking at the study overall: Samples representing acute and convalescent COVID-19 were sourced from the United States, Italy and Spain. Sources were T cells, B-cell-depleted T cells, or PBMCs; the material itself was cDNA or gDNA.

The chain recombines TRBV5-4 with TRBJ1-2, with D tentatively TRBD1 (6 bases). The sequenced sample was peripheral blood. The source is a woman between 40 and 50 years old who had recovered from COVID-19. CDR3 nucleotide sequence: TGTGCCAGTAGAGGACAGTCCTATGGCTACACCTTC. Translating it yields CASRGQSYGYTF.